Shown below are 5 T cell receptor beta chains from a single sample sequenced in a study of T cells in localized non-small cell lung cancer. TCRdb's table, derived via immunoSEQ multiplex PCR, lists solely in-frame clones and lacks some. Of about 52,000 clones in the sample, 60% to 85% were seen once. Sequenced here: PBMCs, sampled before any cancer treatment. These receptor sequences come from a woman aged 35 to 70 with stage II lung adenocarcinoma.

The chain couples TRBV2 to TRBJ1-1; TRBD1 might be the D (5 bases). Looked up from germline, CDR1 is SNHLY and CDR2 is FYNNEI. With 8 bases removed from V and 0 bases from J, the gap between germline ends came to 19 bases. The CDR3 has 16 amino acids. In nucleotides, the CDR3 is TGTGCCAGCTACTCCGGGACCCAGGGTATGAACACTGAAGCTTTCTTT. Amino acids: CASYSGTQGMNTEAFF.

This clone was observed a single time. CDR3 amino acids: CASSIMARARRFF. The CDR3 DNA reads as TGTGCCAGTAGTATTATGGCGAGGGCACGGAGGTTCTTC. The chain couples TRBV19 to TRBJ2-1; tentatively, D is TRBD2 (5 bases). This CDR3 is 13 amino acids long. Trimming removed 3 bases from V and 15 bases from J, with 18 bases in between. CDR1 and CDR2 from the germline V gene are LNHDA and SQIVND (reference sequence).

This chain uses TRBV7-9 with TRBJ1-2; 7 nucleotides agree with TRBD1. Germline loops: CDR1 SEHNR, CDR2 FQNEAQ (reference sequence). This CDR3 has 14 residues. The J segment lost 6 bases and the V segment lost 5 bases, leaving 9 bases of the junction unmatched. The CDR3 here is CASSPDRVMDGYTF. In nucleotides, the CDR3 is TGTGCCAGCAGCCCAGACAGGGTTATGGATGGCTACACCTTC.

V usage is TRBV9 and J usage is TRBJ2-2; D ambiguous. The CDR3 extends over 14 amino acids. The germline V and J ends were trimmed by 4 bases and 7 bases, with 14 bases remaining between them. The germline gives CDR1 SGDLS, CDR2 YYNGEE. The CDR3 sequence: CASSPSRNYGELFF. CDR3 sequence (DNA): TGTGCCAGCAGCCCGTCAAGGAATTACGGGGAGCTGTTTTTT.

The rearrangement uses TRBV12-5 and TRBJ2-1, with D maybe TRBD1 (7 bases). CDR3 length equals 15 residues. The germline V gene has CDR1 LGHNT and CDR2 FRNRAP. V lost 2 bases to trimming and J lost 10 bases, with 18 bases between them. The CDR3 DNA reads TGTGCTAGTGGTTTGTTCACAGGGGAAGGAGGGGAGCAGTTCTTC. This translates into CASGLFTGEGGEQFF.